A single sample gave rise to the 28 T cell receptor beta chains below, sequenced in a study of cytomegalovirus exposure and HLA in healthy donors. PCR primers comprised 60 Vbeta and 13 Jbeta primers. The method was immunoSEQ multiplex PCR; TCRdb's version includes in-frame clones alone and lacks a portion of them. The sample includes approximately 190,000 clones, more than 60% of them seen just once. Sequenced material: PBMCs. These receptors were collected from a woman aged 25 to 45 in good health and CMV-seropositive.

The chain links TRBV6-5 to TRBJ2-7, with D tentatively TRBD2 (6 bases). V lost 8 bases, J lost 3 bases, and 14 bases lay in between. The CDR3 sequence is 13 residues long. CDR1 is MNHEY and CDR2 is SVGAGI in the germline V gene. The CDR3 sequence: CASGSGGVYEQYF. CDR3 nucleotides: TGTGCCAGCGGTTCCGGGGGTGTCTACGAGCAGTACTTC.

This chain uses TRBV2 with TRBJ1-3; TRBD1 agrees at 9 bases. Germline CDR1 is SNHLY and CDR2 is FYNNEI. The CDR3 length is 15 residues. With 2 bases clipped from V and 4 bases from J, the junction kept 3 bases outside the gene matches. This CDR3 is CASSETGGLGNTIYF. In DNA form, the CDR3 reads TGTGCCAGCAGTGAAACAGGGGGCTTGGGAAACACCATATATTTT. The whole variable domain, remainder taken from reference TRBV2 and TRBJ1-3, is EPEVTQTPSHQVTQMGQEVILRCVPISNHLYFYWYRQILGQKVEFLVSFYNNEISEKSEIFDDQFSVERPDGSNFTLKIRSTKLEDSAMYFCASSETGGLGNTIYFGEGSWLTVV.

The chain couples TRBV6-1 to TRBJ1-3; D gene unclear. Looked up from germline, CDR1 is MNHNS and CDR2 is SASEGT. CDR3 length: 15 amino acids. Deletions cut 4 bases from V and 2 bases from J, with 12 bases between. CDR3 sequence: CASSGISLPGNTIYF. Here the CDR3 DNA reads TGTGCCAGCAGTGGAATTTCTCTACCTGGAAACACCATATATTTT.

The CDR3 reads CASSWTGGDSPLHF. DNA of the CDR3: TGTGCCAGCAGCTGGACAGGGGGGGATTCACCCCTCCACTTT. The rearrangement joins TRBV25-1 to TRBJ1-6, with 10 positions matching TRBD1. Losses at the gene ends were 6 bases for V and 8 bases for J; bases not matched to a gene: 4. The CDR3 is 14 amino acids. The germline gives CDR1 MGHDK, CDR2 SYGVNS.

The CDR3 DNA follows: TGTGCCAGCAGCACCCCGGGACAGGGATCACCCCTCCACTTT. Protein sequence: CASSTPGQGSPLHF. The gene calls are TRBV7-2 and TRBJ1-6; 9 bases map to TRBD1. Germline CDR1 and CDR2: SGHTA and FQGNSA. This CDR3 region has 14 residues. The trim removed 5 bases at V and 10 bases at J, leaving 6 bases unmatched.

This chain uses TRBV10-3 with TRBJ2-5, with 9 bases matching TRBD1. The CDR3 runs to 12 residues. V shed 8 bases and J 4 bases; nucleotides not matched to a gene: 2. Germline CDR1 reads ENHRY; CDR2 reads SYGVKD. The CDR3 DNA reads as TGTGCCATCGGGACAGGGTCAGAGACCCAGTACTTC. This sequence encodes CAIGTGSETQYF.

This chain joins TRBV28 and TRBJ2-2, with TRBD2 matching 12 bases. The germline V gene has CDR1 MDHEN and CDR2 SYDVKM. The CDR3 runs to 16 residues. Trimming took 6 bases from V and 6 from J; bases not matched to a gene: 8. CDR3 in DNA: TGTGCCAGCAGGTCACTAGCGGGAGGCCCACCCGGGGAGCTGTTTTTT. This gives the protein CASRSLAGGPPGELFF.

In its sample, this clone was seen once. This rearrangement joins TRBV6-5 to TRBJ1-1; D not certain. V was cut by 0 bases and J by 1 base, with 12 bases left in between. CDR1 is MNHEY and CDR2 is SVGAGI in the germline V gene. The CDR3 loop spans 16 amino acids. The chain's CDR3 is CASSYSPFAGNTEAFF. The CDR3 DNA reads TGTGCCAGCAGTTACTCGCCCTTCGCGGGGAACACTGAAGCTTTCTTT.

The rearrangement joins TRBV30 to TRBJ2-7; D possibly corresponds to TRBD2 (5 bases). The CDR3 consists of 16 residues. The germline CDR1 and CDR2 sequences are GTSNPN and SVGIG (reference sequence). Trimming cost V 0 bases and J 6 bases, with 21 bases left between them. CDR3 amino acids: CAWSVHPGKIFVEQYF. In nucleotides, the CDR3 is TGTGCCTGGAGTGTACATCCCGGGAAAATCTTTGTCGAGCAGTACTTC.

This CDR3 reads CASSLQGGSDYGYTF. The DNA of the CDR3 is TGCGCCAGCAGCTTACAGGGTGGGTCAGATTATGGCTACACCTTC. The rearrangement uses TRBV5-1 and TRBJ1-2, with a weak D call TRBD1 (6 bases). The germline V gene encodes CDR1 SGHRS and CDR2 YFSETQ. V was clipped by 2 bases and J by 5 bases, with 16 bases between them. The CDR3 covers 15 residues.

This chain connects TRBV6-6 to TRBJ2-3, with 7 bases fitting TRBD1. Germline V gene data show CDR1 as MNHNY and CDR2 as SVGAGI (reference sequence). The junction had 7 bases not matched to a gene; V was cut back by 10 bases and J by 0 bases. This CDR3 has 14 residues. The CDR3 nucleotides read TGTGCCACCCGAAACAGGGGCAGCACAGATACGCAGTATTTT. Its protein product is CATRNRGSTDTQYF.

The chain carries TRBV5-4 and TRBJ1-4; D unclear. CDR1 and CDR2 from the germline V gene are SGHNT and YYREEE (reference sequence). The length of the CDR3 is 15 residues. With 4 bases removed from V and 0 bases from J, the gap between germline ends came to 10 bases. CDR3 DNA sequence: TGTGCCAGCAGCGCAGGAGGGACAACTAATGAAAAACTGTTTTTT. It encodes CASSAGGTTNEKLFF.

The CDR3 DNA sequence: TGTGCCTGGACTATCGGGGGTCCCCAAGAGACCCAGTACTTC. Its protein product is CAWTIGGPQETQYF. The chain links TRBV30 to TRBJ2-5; a weak D match, TRBD2 (6 bases). Germline loops: CDR1 GTSNPN, CDR2 SVGIG (reference sequence). The CDR3 loop spans 14 amino acids. Trimming removed 4 bases at V and 1 base at J, with 13 bases between.

V and J are TRBV4-2 and TRBJ1-4; D ambiguous. The CDR3 length is 16 residues. Germline loops: CDR1 LGHNA, CDR2 YNFKEQ. V gave up 0 bases and J gave up 14 bases, with 22 bases separating them. In DNA, the CDR3 is TGTGCCAGCAGCCAAGATAGGGCGGGAAGGTCCGAGACGCTGTTTTTT. The encoded protein is CASSQDRAGRSETLFF.

V is TRBV5-1 and J is TRBJ2-5; no firm D call. Germline loops: CDR1 SGHRS, CDR2 YFSETQ. The CDR3 spans 14 residues. The ends were cut back, 4 bases at V and 5 bases at J, with 15 bases in the middle. In nucleotides, the CDR3 is TGCGCCAGCAGCCCGGGTGCACATGTCGAGACCCAGTACTTC. Its protein product is CASSPGAHVETQYF. The complete variable domain, with remaining parts taken from reference TRBV5-1 and TRBJ2-5, reads KAGVTQTPRYLIKTRGQQVTLSCSPISGHRSVSWYQQTPGQGLQFLFEYFSETQRNKGNFPGRFSGRQFSNSRSEMNVSTLELGDSALYLCASSPGAHVETQYFGPGTRLLVL.

This clone showed up just once. This chain uses TRBV25-1 with TRBJ1-4, with D perhaps matching TRBD1 (6 bases). V lost 1 base and J lost 1, with 13 bases in between. Germline V gives CDR1 MGHDK, CDR2 SYGVNS. The CDR3 consists of 17 residues. CDR3: CASSESGRTETNEKLFF. CDR3 bases: TGTGCCAGCAGTGAATCGGGAAGGACAGAAACTAATGAAAAACTGTTTTTT.

The genes are TRBV28 and TRBJ2-7; 9 nucleotides align to TRBD2. Losses at the gene ends were 3 bases for V and 2 bases for J; bases not matched to a gene: 2. Per the germline V gene, CDR1 is MDHEN and CDR2 is SYDVKM. The CDR3 has 14 amino acids. The CDR3 is CASSFLAGTYEQYF. In DNA, the CDR3 is TGTGCCAGCAGTTTCCTAGCGGGAACCTACGAGCAGTACTTC.

The chain combines TRBV13 with TRBJ2-7; D possibly corresponds to TRBD1 (5 bases). The V and J ends lost 6 bases and 1 base respectively, with 16 bases between them. This CDR3 comprises 15 residues. CDR1 PRHDT and CDR2 FYEKMQ come from the germline V gene (reference sequence). CDR3 amino acids: CASRPTGDPSYEQYF. The CDR3 DNA reads as TGTGCCAGCAGACCCACAGGTGACCCTTCCTACGAGCAGTACTTC.

The gene calls are TRBV5-8 and TRBJ2-5; TRBD1 matches 7 bases. This CDR3 region has 12 residues. Germline V lookup: CDR1 SGHTS, CDR2 YDEGEE. Trimming at V came to 7 bases and at J to 7 bases, leaving 7 bases not matched to a gene. DNA of the CDR3: TGTGCCAGCCGATACAGGGGATGGACCCAGTACTTC. Translating it yields CASRYRGWTQYF.

The table lists this clone with a few counts. This rearrangement joins TRBV30 to TRBJ2-1, with 7 bases lining up with TRBD1. The CDR3 contains 14 residues. Trimming cost V 1 base and J 9 bases; bases outside gene matches: 9. Germline lookup yields CDR1 GTSNPN and CDR2 SVGIG (reference sequence). This CDR3 is CAWSGEDRVGEQFF. The CDR3 DNA is TGTGCCTGGAGTGGGGAAGACAGGGTAGGTGAGCAGTTCTTC.

This clone was observed once. V usage is TRBV6-5 and J usage is TRBJ1-2; no clear D. The germline V and J ends were trimmed by 5 bases and 4 bases, with 17 bases remaining between them. This CDR3 spans 15 amino acids. Per the germline V gene, CDR1 is MNHEY and CDR2 is SVGAGI. Written as DNA, the CDR3 is TGTGCCAGCAGTCGGGATAGGGAGATGACCTATGGCTACACCTTC. This encodes CASSRDREMTYGYTF.

The genes are TRBV28 and TRBJ1-3, with 9 bases that match TRBD1. The CDR3 runs to 15 residues. J was trimmed by 2 bases and V by 5 bases; bases with no gene match: 4. Germline-derived CDR1 and CDR2 are MDHEN and SYDVKM. CDR3 residues: CASSIQGAPGNTIYF. The CDR3 nucleotides are TGTGCCAGCAGTATACAGGGGGCTCCTGGAAACACCATATATTTT. The whole variable domain, filled in from reference TRBV28 and TRBJ1-3, reads DVKVTQSSRYLVKRTGEKVFLECVQDMDHENMFWYRQDPGLGLRLIYFSYDVKMKEKGDIPEGYSVSREKKERFSLILESASTNQTSMYLCASSIQGAPGNTIYFGEGSWLTVV.

The chain combines TRBV28 with TRBJ2-5; TRBD2 agrees at 8 bases. V dropped 5 bases and J dropped 2; count of bases not matched to a gene: 4. This CDR3 is built from 14 residues. The V gene's germline CDR1 is MDHEN and CDR2 SYDVKM. The CDR3 sequence is CASSTLAGQETQYF. Here the CDR3 DNA reads TGTGCCAGCAGTACCTTAGCGGGGCAAGAGACCCAGTACTTC. The entire variable domain, with the rest obtained from reference TRBV28 and TRBJ2-5, is as follows: DVKVTQSSRYLVKRTGEKVFLECVQDMDHENMFWYRQDPGLGLRLIYFSYDVKMKEKGDIPEGYSVSREKKERFSLILESASTNQTSMYLCASSTLAGQETQYFGPGTRLLVL.

This clone was picked up a small number of times. CDR3 loop: CASSFGQGRLYGYTF. The CDR3 region has the DNA TGTGCCAGCAGCTTTGGACAGGGACGACTCTATGGCTACACCTTC. This chain joins TRBV7-8 and TRBJ1-2; 8 bases agree with TRBD1. V gave up 3 bases and J gave up 4 bases; unmatched junction bases: 7. This CDR3 has 15 amino acids. Germline V gives CDR1 SGHVS, CDR2 FQNEAQ.

The rearrangement uses TRBV5-1 and TRBJ2-3; D is unresolved. V gave up 4 bases and J gave up 2 bases, with 14 bases separating them. Germline V gene sequence: CDR1 SGHRS, CDR2 YFSETQ. This CDR3 is 15 amino acids long. The CDR3 sequence is CASSISGGNTDTQYF. The DNA for the CDR3 is TGCGCCAGCAGCATCTCTGGCGGAAACACAGATACGCAGTATTTT.

The rearrangement uses TRBV7-3 and TRBJ2-2; no reliable D call. The CDR3 is 14 residues long. Trimming stripped 3 bases from V and 1 base from J, with 6 bases between. Looked up from germline, CDR1 is SGHTA and CDR2 is FQGTGA. The CDR3, as DNA: TGTGCCAGCAGCTTTACACGGAACACCGGGGAGCTGTTTTTT. This codes for CASSFTRNTGELFF.

This rearrangement joins TRBV7-9 to TRBJ2-4, with D perhaps TRBD2 (6 bases). This CDR3 contains 13 residues. The V end was cut by 4 bases, the J end by 7 bases, with 11 bases between. Germline CDR1 and CDR2: SEHNR and FQNEAQ (reference sequence). DNA for the CDR3: TGTGCCAGCAGCTCCCGGGACTTGAACATTCAGTACTTC. It is translated as CASSSRDLNIQYF.

This sequence joins TRBV10-3 and TRBJ2-2; possible D gene TRBD2, 5 bases. The V end was cut by 3 bases, the J end by 5 bases, with 13 bases between. The CDR3 spans 15 residues. CDR1 and CDR2 (germline): ENHRY, SYGVKD. CDR3 loop: CAISDPRESTGELFF. CDR3 in DNA: TGTGCCATCAGTGATCCACGGGAATCGACCGGGGAGCTGTTTTTT.